This T cell receptor (beta chain) stems from a study of blood T cell repertoires in COVID-19. In the study overall: COVID-19 samples from acute and convalescent phases originated in the United States, Italy and Spain.

Living in under 30 US areas, the participants were between about 18 and 95 years of age. Participants were placed into cohorts based on the clinical history they reported. In the authors' workflow: The assay estimated nucleated cells by amplifying reference gene primers. Some clones are missing from TCRdb's copy, which holds only in-frame ones; the method was immunoSEQ multiplex PCR. For V, J and clone size, that table is used; D and trimming come from the DNA. Of hundreds of thousands of clones listed, roughly 88% are singletons. V was cut by 2 bases and J by 0 bases, with 7 bases left in between. The CDR3 extends over 15 amino acids. The germline CDR1 and CDR2 sequences are MGHRA and YSYEKL.

The chain uses TRBV4-1 and TRBJ1-4; D is uncertain. Sequenced material: PBMCs or T cells enriched from blood (not recorded which). This TCR derives from a woman aged 50 to 65 with acute COVID-19. CDR3 sequence (DNA): TGCGCCAGCAGCCAACTCCAGACAACTAATGAAAAACTGTTTTTT. Encoded protein: CASSQLQTTNEKLFF.